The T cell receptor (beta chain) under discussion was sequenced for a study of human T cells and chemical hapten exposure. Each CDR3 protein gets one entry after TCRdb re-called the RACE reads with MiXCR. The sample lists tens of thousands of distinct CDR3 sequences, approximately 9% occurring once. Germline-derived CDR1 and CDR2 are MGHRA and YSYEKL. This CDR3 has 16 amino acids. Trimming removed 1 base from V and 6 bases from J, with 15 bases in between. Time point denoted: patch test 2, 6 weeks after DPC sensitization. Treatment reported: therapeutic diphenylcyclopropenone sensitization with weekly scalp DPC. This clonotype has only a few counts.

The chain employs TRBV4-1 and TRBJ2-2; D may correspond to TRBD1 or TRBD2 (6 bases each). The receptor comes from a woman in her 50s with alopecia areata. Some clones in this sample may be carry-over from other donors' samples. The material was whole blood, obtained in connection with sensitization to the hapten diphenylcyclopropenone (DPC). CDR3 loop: CASSQGWGAYAGELFF. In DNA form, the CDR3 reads TGCGCCAGCAGCCAAGGGTGGGGGGCATACGCCGGGGAGCTGTTTTTT.